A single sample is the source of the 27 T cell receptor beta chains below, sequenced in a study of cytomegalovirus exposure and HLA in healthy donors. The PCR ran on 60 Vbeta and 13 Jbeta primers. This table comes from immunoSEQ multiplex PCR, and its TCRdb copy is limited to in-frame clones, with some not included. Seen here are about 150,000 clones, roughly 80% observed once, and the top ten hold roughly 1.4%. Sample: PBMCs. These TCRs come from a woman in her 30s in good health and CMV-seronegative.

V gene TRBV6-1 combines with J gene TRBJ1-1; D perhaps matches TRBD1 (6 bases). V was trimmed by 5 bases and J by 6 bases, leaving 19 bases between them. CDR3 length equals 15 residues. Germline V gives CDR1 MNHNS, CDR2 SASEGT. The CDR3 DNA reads TGTGCCAGCAGTCCCCTGAGTTCCCCAGGGGCTGAAGCTTTCTTT. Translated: CASSPLSSPGAEAFF.

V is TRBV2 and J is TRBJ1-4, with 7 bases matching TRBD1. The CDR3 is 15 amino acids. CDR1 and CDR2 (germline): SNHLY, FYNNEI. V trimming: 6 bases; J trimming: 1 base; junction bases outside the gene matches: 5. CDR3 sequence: CASRENRGTNEKLFF. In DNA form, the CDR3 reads TGTGCCAGCAGGGAAAACAGGGGAACTAATGAAAAACTGTTTTTT.

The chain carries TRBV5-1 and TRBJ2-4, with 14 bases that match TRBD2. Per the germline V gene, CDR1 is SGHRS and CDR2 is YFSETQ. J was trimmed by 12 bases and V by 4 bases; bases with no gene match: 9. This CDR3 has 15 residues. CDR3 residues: CASSMTSGGARDQYF. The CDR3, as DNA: TGCGCCAGCAGCATGACTAGCGGGGGGGCCCGAGATCAGTACTTC.

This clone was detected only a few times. The CDR3 nucleotides read TGTGCCATCAGGGCTCTAGCGGGGGGCTCGAACACCGGGGAGCTGTTTTTT. Protein product: CAIRALAGGSNTGELFF. The genes are TRBV10-3 and TRBJ2-2; 11 nucleotides agree with TRBD2. The germline V gene encodes CDR1 ENHRY and CDR2 SYGVKD. This CDR3 has 17 amino acids. V gave up 6 bases and J gave up 0 bases; unmatched junction bases: 6.

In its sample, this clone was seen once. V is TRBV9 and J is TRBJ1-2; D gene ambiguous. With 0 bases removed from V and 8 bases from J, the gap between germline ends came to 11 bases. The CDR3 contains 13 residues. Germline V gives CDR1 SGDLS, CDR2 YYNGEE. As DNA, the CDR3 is TGTGCCAGCAGCGTAGGTGGCGGTTTGGGCTACACCTTC. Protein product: CASSVGGGLGYTF.

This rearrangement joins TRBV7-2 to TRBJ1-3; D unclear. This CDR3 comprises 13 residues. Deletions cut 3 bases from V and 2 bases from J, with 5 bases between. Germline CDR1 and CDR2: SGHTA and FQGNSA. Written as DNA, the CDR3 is TGTGCCAGCAGCTTGGGCACTGGAAACACCATATATTTT. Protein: CASSLGTGNTIYF.

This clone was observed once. The DNA for the CDR3 is TGTGCCAGCAGCTTAGGGCCCTTAACCAATGAGCAGTTCTTC. It codes for CASSLGPLTNEQFF. This chain uses TRBV11-2 with TRBJ2-1; D not resolved. Per the germline V gene, CDR1 is SGHAT and CDR2 is FQNNGV. V was clipped by 1 base and J by 6 bases, with 10 bases between them. The CDR3 contains 14 residues.

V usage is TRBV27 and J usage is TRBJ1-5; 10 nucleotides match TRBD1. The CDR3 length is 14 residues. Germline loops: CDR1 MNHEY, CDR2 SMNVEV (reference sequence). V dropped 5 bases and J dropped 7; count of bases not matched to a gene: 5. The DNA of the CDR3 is TGTGCCAGCAGTCAGACAGGGGGCGCACAGCCCCAGCATTTT. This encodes CASSQTGGAQPQHF.

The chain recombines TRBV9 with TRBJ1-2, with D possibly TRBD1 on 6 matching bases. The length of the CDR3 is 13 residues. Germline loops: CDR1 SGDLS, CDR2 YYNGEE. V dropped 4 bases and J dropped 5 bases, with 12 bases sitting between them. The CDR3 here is CASSQGPLYGYTF. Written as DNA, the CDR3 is TGTGCCAGCAGCCAGGGGCCGCTATATGGCTACACCTTC.

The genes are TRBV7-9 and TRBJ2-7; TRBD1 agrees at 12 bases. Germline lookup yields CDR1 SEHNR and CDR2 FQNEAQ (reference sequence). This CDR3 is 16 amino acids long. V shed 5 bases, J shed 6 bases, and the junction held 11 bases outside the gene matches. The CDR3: CASSGRAGTGGLEQYF. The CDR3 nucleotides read TGTGCCAGCAGCGGACGGGCCGGGACAGGGGGCCTCGAGCAGTACTTC.

The chain's CDR3 is CASSQPGQPYGYTF. CDR3 in DNA: TGCGCCAGCAGCCAACCGGGACAGCCTTATGGCTACACCTTC. The chain has TRBV5-1 and TRBJ1-2; 7 bases match TRBD1. Germline V CDR1 and CDR2: SGHRS, YFSETQ. CDR3 length: 14 amino acids. With 4 bases clipped from V and 5 bases from J, the junction kept 8 bases outside the gene matches. The variable domain in full, completed from reference TRBV5-1 and TRBJ1-2, reads KAGVTQTPRYLIKTRGQQVTLSCSPISGHRSVSWYQQTPGQGLQFLFEYFSETQRNKGNFPGRFSGRQFSNSRSEMNVSTLELGDSALYLCASSQPGQPYGYTFGSGTRLTVV.

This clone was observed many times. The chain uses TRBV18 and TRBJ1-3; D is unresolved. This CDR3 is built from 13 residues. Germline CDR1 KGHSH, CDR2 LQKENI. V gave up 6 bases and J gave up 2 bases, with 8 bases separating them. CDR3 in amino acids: CASSSGAGNTIYF. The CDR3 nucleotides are TGTGCCAGCTCCAGCGGTGCTGGAAACACCATATATTTT.

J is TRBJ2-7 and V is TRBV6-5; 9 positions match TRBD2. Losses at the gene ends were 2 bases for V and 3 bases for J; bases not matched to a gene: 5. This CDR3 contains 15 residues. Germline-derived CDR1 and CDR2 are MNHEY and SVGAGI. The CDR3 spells CASSYDGTSNYEQYF. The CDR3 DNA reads TGTGCCAGCAGTTACGACGGGACTAGCAACTACGAGCAGTACTTC.

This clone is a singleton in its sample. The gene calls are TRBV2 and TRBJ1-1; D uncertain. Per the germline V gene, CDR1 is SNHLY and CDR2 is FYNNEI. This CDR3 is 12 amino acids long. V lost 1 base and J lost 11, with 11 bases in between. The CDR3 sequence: CASSEVRRRAFF. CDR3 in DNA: TGTGCCAGCAGTGAAGTACGCCGGCGGGCTTTCTTT.

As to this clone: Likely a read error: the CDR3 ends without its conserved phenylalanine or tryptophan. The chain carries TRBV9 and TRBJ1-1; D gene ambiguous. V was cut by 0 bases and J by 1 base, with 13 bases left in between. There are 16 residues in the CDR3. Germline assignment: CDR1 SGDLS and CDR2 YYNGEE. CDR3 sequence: CASSVVGSRQNTEAFL. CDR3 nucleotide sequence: TGTGCCAGCAGCGTAGTAGGGAGTAGGCAGAACACTGAAGCTTTCCTT.

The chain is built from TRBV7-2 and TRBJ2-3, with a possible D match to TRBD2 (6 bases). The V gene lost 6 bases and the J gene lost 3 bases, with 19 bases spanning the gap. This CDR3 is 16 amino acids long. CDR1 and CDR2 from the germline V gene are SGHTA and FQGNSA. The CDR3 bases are TGTGCCAGCAGTCGGGAGCTCGCGAGGGGAACAGATACGCAGTATTTT. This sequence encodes CASSRELARGTDTQYF.

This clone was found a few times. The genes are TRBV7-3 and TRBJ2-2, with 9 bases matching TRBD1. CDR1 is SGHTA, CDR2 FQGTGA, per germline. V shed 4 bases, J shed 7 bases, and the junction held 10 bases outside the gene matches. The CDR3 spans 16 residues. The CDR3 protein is CASSSGGTGGVGELFF. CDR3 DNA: TGTGCCAGCAGCTCCGGTGGAACAGGGGGCGTCGGGGAGCTGTTTTTT.

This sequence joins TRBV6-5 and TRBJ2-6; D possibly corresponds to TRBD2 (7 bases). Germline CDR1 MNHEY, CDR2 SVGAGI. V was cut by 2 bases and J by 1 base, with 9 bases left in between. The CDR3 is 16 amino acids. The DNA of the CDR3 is TGTGCCAGCAGTTACGAGGGGGGGTCTGGGGCCAACGTCCTGACTTTC. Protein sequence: CASSYEGGSGANVLTF.

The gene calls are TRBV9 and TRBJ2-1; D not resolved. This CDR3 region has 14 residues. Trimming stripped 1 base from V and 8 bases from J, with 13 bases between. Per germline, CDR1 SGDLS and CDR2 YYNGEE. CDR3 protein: CASSVKVASYEQFF. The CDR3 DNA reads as TGTGCCAGCAGCGTAAAAGTAGCCAGTTATGAGCAGTTCTTC.

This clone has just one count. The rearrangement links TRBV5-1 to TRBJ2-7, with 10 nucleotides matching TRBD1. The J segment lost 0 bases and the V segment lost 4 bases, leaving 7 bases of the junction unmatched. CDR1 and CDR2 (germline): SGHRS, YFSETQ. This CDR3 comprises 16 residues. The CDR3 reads CASSLSGTGDSYEQYF. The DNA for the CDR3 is TGCGCCAGCAGCCTGAGCGGGACAGGGGACTCCTACGAGCAGTACTTC.

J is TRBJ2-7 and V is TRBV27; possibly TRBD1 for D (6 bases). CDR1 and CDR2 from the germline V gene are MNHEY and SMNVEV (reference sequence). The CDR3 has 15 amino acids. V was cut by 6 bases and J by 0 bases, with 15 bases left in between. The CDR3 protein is CASRLSDRFSYEQYF. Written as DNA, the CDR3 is TGTGCCAGCAGACTATCCGACAGGTTCTCCTACGAGCAGTACTTC.

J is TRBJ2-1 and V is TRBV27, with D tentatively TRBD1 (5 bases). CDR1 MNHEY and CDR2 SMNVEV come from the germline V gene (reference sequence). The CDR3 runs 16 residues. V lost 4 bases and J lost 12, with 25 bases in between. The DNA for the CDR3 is TGTGCCAGCAGTTCTTATTTATCAGGGTTCAAGTGGGGGCAGTTCTTC. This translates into CASSSYLSGFKWGQFF.

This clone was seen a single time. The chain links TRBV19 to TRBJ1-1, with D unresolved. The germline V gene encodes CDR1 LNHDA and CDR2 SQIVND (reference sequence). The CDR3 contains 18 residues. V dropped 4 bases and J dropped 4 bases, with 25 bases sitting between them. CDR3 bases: TGTGCCAGTAGTACCCCCCATCGGGAAAGAGGGCAGATCACTGAAGCTTTCTTT. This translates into CASSTPHRERGQITEAFF.

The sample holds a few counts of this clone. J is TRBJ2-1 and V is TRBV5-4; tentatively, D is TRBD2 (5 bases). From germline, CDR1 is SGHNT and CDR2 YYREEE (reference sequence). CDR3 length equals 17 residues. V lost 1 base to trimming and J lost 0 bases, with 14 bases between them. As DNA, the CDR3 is TGTGCCAGCAGCTTGCTCCTAGCCGTGGGCTCCTACAATGAGCAGTTCTTC. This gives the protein CASSLLLAVGSYNEQFF.

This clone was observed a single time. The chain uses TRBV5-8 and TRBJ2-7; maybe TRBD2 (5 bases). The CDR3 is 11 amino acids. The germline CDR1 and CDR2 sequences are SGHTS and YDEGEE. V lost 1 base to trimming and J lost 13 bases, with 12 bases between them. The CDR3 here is CASSLSAVLYF. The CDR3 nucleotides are TGTGCCAGCAGCTTGTCAGCGGTGCTTTACTTC.

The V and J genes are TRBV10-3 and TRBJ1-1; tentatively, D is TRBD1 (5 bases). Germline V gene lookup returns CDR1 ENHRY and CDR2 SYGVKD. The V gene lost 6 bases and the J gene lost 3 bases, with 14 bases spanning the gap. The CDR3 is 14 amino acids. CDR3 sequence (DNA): TGTGCCATCAGGAGGACGGGGGGGGACACTGAAGCTTTCTTT. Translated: CAIRRTGGDTEAFF.

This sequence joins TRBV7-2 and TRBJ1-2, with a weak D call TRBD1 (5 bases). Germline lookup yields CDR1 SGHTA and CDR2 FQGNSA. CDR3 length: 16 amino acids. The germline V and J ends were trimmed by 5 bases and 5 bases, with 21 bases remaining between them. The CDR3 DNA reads TGTGCCAGCAGCACCGTAGGTCGGGCAGGGAGGTATGGCTACACCTTC. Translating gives CASSTVGRAGRYGYTF. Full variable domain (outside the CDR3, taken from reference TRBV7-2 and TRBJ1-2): GAGVSQSPSNKVTEKGKDVELRCDPISGHTALYWYRQSLGQGLEFLIYFQGNSAPDKSGLPSDRFSAERTGGSVSTLTIQRTQQEDSAVYLCASSTVGRAGRYGYTFGSGTRLTVV.